Shown below are 13 T cell receptor beta chains from a single sample sequenced in a study of T cell clonality in common variable immunodeficiency. These receptors have no identified antigens. TCRdb keeps only in-frame clones here, not all; method: immunoSEQ multiplex PCR. The sample presents about 33,000 clones, none singletons. Findings and caveats of the study: Reportedly, TCR beta sequences from common variable immunodeficiency showed fewer deletions and N-nucleotide insertions.

Sequencing input: peripheral blood mononuclear cells. The receptor source for this set is a human donor with common variable immunodeficiency.

The CDR3 reads CASSIDGGNQPQHF. The CDR3 bases that were read are TGTGCCAGTAGTATAGACGGGGGTAATCAGCCC. The chain has TRBV19 and TRBJ1-5, with D possibly TRBD1 on 5 matching bases. The read ends 3 residues early relative to the CDR3; the germline J gene fills the gap. With 0 bases removed from V and 4 bases from J, the gap between germline ends came to 7 bases. The CDR3 runs to 14 residues. Germline CDR1 LNHDA, CDR2 SQIVND (reference sequence).

A few counts support this clone. The read terminates 3 residues ahead of where the CDR3 ends, so the germline J gene completes it. The chain couples TRBV11-2 to TRBJ2-5; 11 positions agree with TRBD1. The CDR3 length is 15 residues. The V gene end was trimmed by 4 bases and the J gene end by 6 bases; junction bases not matched to a gene: 7. The germline CDR1 and CDR2 sequences are SGHAT and FQNNGV. The sequenced part of the CDR3 DNA is TGTGCCAGCAGCTGGACAGGGGGCTCAAGTAAGACC. This gives the protein CASSWTGGSSKT. The complete CDR3 sequence is CASSWTGGSSKTQYF.

Points on this clone: Coverage ceases 3 residues before the CDR3 finishes, and the germline J gene fills in the end. The same CDR3 arises from other DNA sequences in this sample as well. V usage is TRBV2 and J usage is TRBJ1-5; TRBD1 matches at 8 bases. This CDR3 is 16 amino acids long. Trimming took 4 bases from V and 5 from J; bases not matched to a gene: 10. Germline CDR1 reads SNHLY; CDR2 reads FYNNEI. The DNA read from the CDR3 is TGTGCCAGCAGTGTCTACCAGGGGGCAGGGGATCAGCCC. Amino acid sequence: CASSVYQGAGDQP. The full CDR3 sequence reads CASSVYQGAGDQPQHF.

This clone appeared many times. The CDR3 end falls 3 residues outside the read, so it is completed with the germline J gene. J is TRBJ2-1 and V is TRBV5-5; D might be TRBD1 (7 bases). Germline lookup yields CDR1 SGHKS and CDR2 YYEKEE (reference sequence). The germline V and J ends were trimmed by 4 bases and 7 bases, with 15 bases remaining between them. This CDR3 region has 14 residues. CDR3 DNA, as far as it was read: TGTGCCAGCAGCCCGCGACAGGGAGGAAATGAG. The encoded protein is CASSPRQGGNE. The whole CDR3 sequence is CASSPRQGGNEQFF.

Only a few counts were recorded for this clone. The observed sequence ends 3 residues before the CDR3 terminus, with the missing tail filled in from the germline J gene. This chain joins TRBV30 and TRBJ2-5; TRBD2 aligns across 13 bases. V was clipped by 0 bases and J by 3 bases; unmatched bases: 1. CDR3 length: 15 amino acids. Per the germline V gene, CDR1 is GTSNPN and CDR2 is SVGIG (reference sequence). CDR3 protein: CAWSVGLAGEETQYF. The CDR3 bases that were read are TGTGCCTGGAGTGTTGGACTAGCGGGGGAAGAGACC.

This clone has only a few counts. The read is 3 residues too short to cover the CDR3 end, so that end is filled in from the germline J gene. The chain uses TRBV2 and TRBJ2-3, with 7 bases fitting TRBD2. The CDR3 runs 14 residues. V trimming: 5 bases; J trimming: 3 bases; junction bases outside the gene matches: 5. Per germline, CDR1 SNHLY and CDR2 FYNNEI. The covered CDR3 bases are TGTGCCAGCAGTCCTGGACTAGGGACAGATACG. Translated, it gives CASSPGLGTDT. The entire CDR3 is CASSPGLGTDTQYF.

This clone came up a few times. The sequence runs out 3 residues before the end of the CDR3; the remainder is reconstructed from the germline J gene. The chain couples TRBV2 to TRBJ1-2; 9 bases are shared with TRBD1. The ends lost 6 bases at V and 6 bases at J; junction bases unmatched: 11. The CDR3 totals 15 residues. Looked up from germline, CDR1 is SNHLY and CDR2 is FYNNEI. The CDR3 region is CASRGARTGDNGYTF. The covered CDR3 bases are TGTGCCAGCAGGGGGGCCCGGACAGGGGATAATGGC.

This clone was recorded many times. The read is 3 residues too short to cover the CDR3 end, so that end is filled in from the germline J gene. This chain connects TRBV29-1 to TRBJ1-1; D perhaps matches TRBD1 (5 bases). The CDR3 sequence is 10 residues long. CDR1 and CDR2 from the germline V gene are SQVTM and ANQGSEA. CDR3 protein: CSVGQNEAFF. The CDR3 bases that were read are TGCAGCGTTGGACAGAACGAA. Using reference TRBV29-1 and TRBJ1-1 for the parts outside the CDR3, the full variable domain is SAVISQKPSRDICQRGTSLTIQCQVDSQVTMMFWYRQQPGQSLTLIATANQGSEATYESGFVIDKFPISRPNLTFSTLTVSNMSPEDSSIYLCSVGQNEAFFGQGTRLTVV.

To note about this clone: Coverage ceases 3 residues before the CDR3 finishes, and the germline J gene fills in the end. The chain joins TRBV19 to TRBJ1-4; 7 nucleotides line up with TRBD1. J was trimmed by 7 bases and V by 6 bases; bases with no gene match: 14. Looked up from germline, CDR1 is LNHDA and CDR2 is SQIVND (reference sequence). The CDR3 loop spans 16 amino acids. The CDR3 DNA, read in part, is TGTGCCAGTAGCCAATACCTACCGGGACAGAGTGAAAAA. Translation: CASSQYLPGQSEK. The CDR3 reads in full as CASSQYLPGQSEKLFF.

Worth noting for this clone: The DNA ends 3 residues before the CDR3 does, and the rest of the CDR3 is filled in from the germline J gene. The chain combines TRBV19 with TRBJ2-2, with a tentative D call TRBD2 (5 bases). The CDR3 runs 16 residues. V was trimmed by 5 bases and J by 1 base, leaving 14 bases between them. CDR1 is LNHDA and CDR2 is SQIVND in the germline V gene (reference sequence). Partial CDR3 DNA: TGTGCCAGTAGTGCCCGTAGGACTCAGAACACCGGGGAG. It encodes CASSARRTQNTGE. The entire CDR3 protein is CASSARRTQNTGELFF.

This clone was detected ten times or more. The read finishes 3 residues shy of the CDR3 end, and the germline J gene is used to complete it. The chain recombines TRBV20-1 with TRBJ2-2, with TRBD2 matching over 7 bases. Germline V gene lookup returns CDR1 DFQATT and CDR2 SNEGSKA (reference sequence). The V gene end was trimmed by 5 bases and the J gene end by 6 bases; junction bases not matched to a gene: 6. The CDR3 totals 13 residues. The CDR3: CSALPTSAGELFF. Incomplete CDR3 DNA: TGCAGTGCTCTCCCCACTAGCGCCGGGGAG.

A word on this clone: The read ends 3 residues shy of where the CDR3 ends; the end is completed using the germline J gene. Within the sample, other DNA sequences also encode this same CDR3. The gene calls are TRBV7-9 and TRBJ1-1; a weak D match, TRBD1 (5 bases). The V end lost 5 bases, the J end lost 2 bases, and 12 bases lay between the germline ends. Germline loops: CDR1 SEHNR, CDR2 FQNEAQ (reference sequence). The CDR3 contains 14 residues. CDR3 in amino acids: CASSPGQGNTEAFF. The sequenced CDR3 bases are TGTGCCAGCAGCCCCGGGCAGGGAAACACTGAA.

The sample holds a few counts of this clone. The missing CDR3 end, 3 residues past where the read stops, is filled in from the germline J gene. This chain joins TRBV19 and TRBJ2-2; 10 bases agree with TRBD1. With V trimmed by 3 bases and J by 6 bases, 10 bases remained unmatched. Germline CDR1 LNHDA, CDR2 SQIVND (reference sequence). This CDR3 has 17 residues. CDR3 bases read: TGTGCCAGTAGTATCCTCGGGACAGGGGTTTCGGCCGGGGAG. This encodes CASSILGTGVSAGE. The complete CDR3 sequence is CASSILGTGVSAGELFF.